This entry lists 2 T cell receptor beta chains sequenced from one sample in a study of blood T cells in healthy people across ages. Next came a second PCR, run for about 6 to 12 cycles, which used a sample-barcoded 5' primer along with a J-beta primer mix. TCRdb passed the 5' RACE reads through MiXCR, listing each CDR3 protein once. The sample carries around 1.5 million distinct CDR3 sequences, about 43% recorded once. The specimen sequenced was blood. The receptors here all came from a woman aged 18-30 years in good health.

This clonotype has a handful of counts. The chain employs TRBV6-2 or TRBV6-3 and TRBJ2-3; 9 bases fit TRBD1. The CDR3 sequence is 15 residues long. Per the germline V gene, CDR1 is MNHEY and CDR2 is SVGEGT. The V gene end was trimmed by 5 bases and the J gene end by 3 bases; junction bases not matched to a gene: 6. In nucleotides, the CDR3 is TGTGCCAGCAGTCGTCGGACAGGGGAGACAGATACGCAGTATTTT. It yields the protein CASSRRTGETDTQYF.

The table lists this clonotype with a few counts. The DNA for the CDR3 is TGCGCCAGCAGCCAAGCGGGACTAGCATACGAGCAGTACTTC. Protein product: CASSQAGLAYEQYF. This chain uses TRBV4-1 with TRBJ2-7; 9 nucleotides match TRBD2. This CDR3 region has 14 residues. V lost 1 base, J lost 4 bases, and 2 bases stayed unmatched. CDR1 and CDR2 from the germline V gene are MGHRA and YSYEKL.